The T cell receptor beta chain under discussion was sequenced for a study of Ad26.COV2.S vaccination and SARS-CoV-2 variants. Trimming removed 0 bases from V and 6 bases from J; junction bases left unmatched: 7. Germline lookup yields CDR1 LGHNA and CDR2 YSLEER. The CDR3 contains 17 residues. Study results and limitations: Comparability of non-spike TCR breadth was observed across vaccine and placebo recipients. Vaccine recipients surpassed placebo recipients in spike-specific TCR breadth.

The protocol was immunoSEQ multiplex PCR, while the TCRdb copy is restricted to in-frame clones and leaves out a portion. The sample yields around 450,000 clones, more than 75% seen once. Treatment indicated: around 19 received Ad26.COV2.S at low or high dose, single or two shots; about 5 received placebo; per-sample allocation not given. The samples were gathered on day 63 after the first injection of vaccine or placebo. Donor was an adult aged 18-55 years in Boston. The shot given was an Ad26 vector that makes Wuhan-strain SARS-CoV-2 spike. A note on this clone: Its matching antigen is unknown.

This TCR was sampled from a person aged 18 to 65 who received the Ad26.COV2.S COVID-19 vaccine or a placebo. The sample consisted of peripheral blood, taken in a trial of Ad26.COV2.S vaccine versus placebo. The rearrangement uses TRBV4-3 and TRBJ2-1, with 11 bases lining up with TRBD2. CDR3 amino acids: CASSQDLALAGVNEQFF. Here the CDR3 DNA reads TGCGCCAGCAGCCAAGATCTAGCACTAGCGGGGGTCAATGAGCAGTTCTTC.